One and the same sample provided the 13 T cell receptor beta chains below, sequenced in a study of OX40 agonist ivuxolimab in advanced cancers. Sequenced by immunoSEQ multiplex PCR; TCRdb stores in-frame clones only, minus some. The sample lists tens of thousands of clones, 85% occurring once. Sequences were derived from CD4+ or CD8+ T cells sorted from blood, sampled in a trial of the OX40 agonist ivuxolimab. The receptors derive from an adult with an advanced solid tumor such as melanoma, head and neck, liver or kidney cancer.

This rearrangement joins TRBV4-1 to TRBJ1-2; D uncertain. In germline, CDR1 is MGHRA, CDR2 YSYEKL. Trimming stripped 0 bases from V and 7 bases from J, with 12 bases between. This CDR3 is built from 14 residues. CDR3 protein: CASSQDGRSFGYTF. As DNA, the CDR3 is TGCGCCAGCAGCCAAGATGGCAGGTCTTTTGGCTACACCTTC.

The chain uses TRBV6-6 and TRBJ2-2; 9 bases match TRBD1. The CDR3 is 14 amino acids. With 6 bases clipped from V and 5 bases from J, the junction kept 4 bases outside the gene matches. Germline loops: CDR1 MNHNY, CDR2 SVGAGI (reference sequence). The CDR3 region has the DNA TGTGCCAGCAGGGGACAGGGTATGACCGGGGAGCTGTTTTTT. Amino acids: CASRGQGMTGELFF.

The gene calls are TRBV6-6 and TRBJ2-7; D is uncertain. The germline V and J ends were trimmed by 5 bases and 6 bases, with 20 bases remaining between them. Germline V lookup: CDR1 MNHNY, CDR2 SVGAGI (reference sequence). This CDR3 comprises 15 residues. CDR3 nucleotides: TGTGCCAGCAGTCTAACCCTCCCTCACGGTTCCGAGCAGTACTTC. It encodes CASSLTLPHGSEQYF.

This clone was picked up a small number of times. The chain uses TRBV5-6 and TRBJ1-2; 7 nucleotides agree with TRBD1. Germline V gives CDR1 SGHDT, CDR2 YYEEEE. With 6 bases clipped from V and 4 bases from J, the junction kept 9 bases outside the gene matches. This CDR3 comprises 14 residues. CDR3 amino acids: CASIFTGVGYGYTF. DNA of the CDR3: TGTGCCAGCATCTTTACAGGGGTAGGCTATGGCTACACCTTC. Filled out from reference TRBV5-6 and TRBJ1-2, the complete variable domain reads DAGVTQSPTHLIKTRGQQVTLRCSPKSGHDTVSWYQQALGQGPQFIFQYYEEEERQRGNFPDRFSGHQFPNYSSELNVNALLLGDSALYLCASIFTGVGYGYTFGSGTRLTVV.

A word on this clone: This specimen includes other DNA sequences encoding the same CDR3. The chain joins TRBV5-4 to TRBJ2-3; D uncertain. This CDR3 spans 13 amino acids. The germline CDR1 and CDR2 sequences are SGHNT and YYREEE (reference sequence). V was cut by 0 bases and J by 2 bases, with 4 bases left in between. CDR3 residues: CASSLVSTDTQYF. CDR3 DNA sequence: TGTGCCAGCAGCTTGGTATCCACAGATACGCAGTATTTT. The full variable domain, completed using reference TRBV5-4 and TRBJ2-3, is ETGVTQSPTHLIKTRGQQVTLRCSSQSGHNTVSWYQQALGQGPQFIFQYYREEENGRGNFPPRFSGLQFPNYSSELNVNALELDDSALYLCASSLVSTDTQYFGPGTRLTVL.

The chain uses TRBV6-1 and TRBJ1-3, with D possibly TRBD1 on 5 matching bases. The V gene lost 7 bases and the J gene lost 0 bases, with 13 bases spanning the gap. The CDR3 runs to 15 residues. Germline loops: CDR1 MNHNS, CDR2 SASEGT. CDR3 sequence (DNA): TGTGCCAGCACCGATGTGACAGTCTCTGGAAACACCATATATTTT. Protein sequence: CASTDVTVSGNTIYF.

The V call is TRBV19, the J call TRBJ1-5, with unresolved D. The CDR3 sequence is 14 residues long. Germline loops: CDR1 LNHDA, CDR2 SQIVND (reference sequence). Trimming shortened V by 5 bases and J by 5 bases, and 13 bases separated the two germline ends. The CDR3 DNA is TGTGCCAGTAGTGACAACCGGATTTATCAGCCCCAGCATTTT. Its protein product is CASSDNRIYQPQHF.

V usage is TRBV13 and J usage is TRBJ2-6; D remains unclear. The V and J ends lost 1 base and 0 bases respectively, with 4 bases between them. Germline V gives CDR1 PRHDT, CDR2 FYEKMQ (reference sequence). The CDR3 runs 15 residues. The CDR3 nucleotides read TGTGCCAGCAGCTTAGCTTCCTCTGGGGCCAACGTCCTGACTTTC. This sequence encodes CASSLASSGANVLTF.

Written as DNA, the CDR3 is TGTGCCAGCAAAAAGGGTAGCGGGCTCTACAATGAGCAGTTCTTC. Translated: CASKKGSGLYNEQFF. This chain uses TRBV6-1 with TRBJ2-1; 7 nucleotides match TRBD2. V dropped 7 bases and J dropped 3; count of bases not matched to a gene: 9. Germline V gene lookup returns CDR1 MNHNS and CDR2 SASEGT. This CDR3 is 15 amino acids long.

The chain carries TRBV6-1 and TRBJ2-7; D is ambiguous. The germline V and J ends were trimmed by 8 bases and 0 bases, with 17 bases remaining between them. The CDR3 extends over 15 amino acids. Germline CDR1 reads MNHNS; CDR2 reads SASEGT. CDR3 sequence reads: CASGHDPDPSYEQYF. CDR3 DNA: TGTGCCAGCGGTCACGACCCAGACCCCTCCTACGAGCAGTACTTC.

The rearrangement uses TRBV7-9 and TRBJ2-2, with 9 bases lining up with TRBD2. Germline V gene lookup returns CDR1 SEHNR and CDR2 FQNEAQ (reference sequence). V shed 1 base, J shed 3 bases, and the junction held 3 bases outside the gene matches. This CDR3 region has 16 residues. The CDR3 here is CASSLGVAGDTGELFF. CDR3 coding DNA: TGTGCCAGCAGCTTAGGCGTAGCGGGGGACACCGGGGAGCTGTTTTTT.

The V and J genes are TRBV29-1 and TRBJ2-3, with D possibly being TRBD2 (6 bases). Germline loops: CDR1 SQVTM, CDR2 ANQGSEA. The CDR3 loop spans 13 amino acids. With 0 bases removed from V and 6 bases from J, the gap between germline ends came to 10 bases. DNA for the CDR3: TGCAGCGTTGAAGATAGGAGGGGTGATACGCAGTATTTT. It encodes CSVEDRRGDTQYF.

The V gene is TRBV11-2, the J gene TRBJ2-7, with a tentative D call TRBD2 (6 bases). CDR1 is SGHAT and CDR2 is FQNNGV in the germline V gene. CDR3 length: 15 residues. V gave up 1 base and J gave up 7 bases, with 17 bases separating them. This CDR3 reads CASSLGASGTGEQYF. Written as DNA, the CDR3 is TGTGCCAGCAGCTTAGGGGCCTCCGGGACTGGAGAGCAGTACTTC.